This T cell receptor (beta chain) was captured by sequencing in a study of regulatory T cells in long-lasting Graves disease. The time point here: newly diagnosed GD, antithyroid drugs for less than 3 months. PBMC-derived RNA was used for the TCR library. Peripheral blood, 8.5 to 9.5 milliliters per patient, was collected in EDTA tubes. Library construction for TCR beta used iRepertoire HTBI primers and Arm-PCR of CDR3 regions. Source study methods: Among the samples, around 58 TRBV and 14 to 15 TRBJ segments were identified. TCRdb reanalysed the multiplex PCR reads using MiXCR and keeps one entry per CDR3 protein. What appears here as the V and J calls and clone size reflects TCRdb's work, not the paper's. The sample holds some 400,000 distinct CDR3 sequences, about 15% seen once. This CDR3 spans 13 amino acids. Per germline, CDR1 ENHRY and CDR2 SYGVKD. V gave up 10 bases and J gave up 7 bases; unmatched junction bases: 6.

This clonotype has a count of ten or more. The data also belong to a second study, concerning T cells in Graves' hyperthyroidism and ophthalmopathy. Per that paper: A set of HTBI primers served as the primers for a first-round RT-PCR of the TCR CDR3.

This clonotype was obtained from a woman under 40 with Graves disease. V gene TRBV10-3 combines with J gene TRBJ1-4; TRBD1 matches at 10 bases. The sample in question was peripheral blood mononuclear cells (PBMCs), obtained at new diagnosis, from a patient treated with antithyroid drugs. CDR3 in amino acids: CATAGTGVEKLFF. Written as DNA, the CDR3 is TGTGCCACCGCCGGGACAGGGGTTGAAAAACTGTTTTTT.